These T cell receptor beta chains were read from a single sample in a study of T cells in Graves' hyperthyroidism and ophthalmopathy. TCRdb fed the multiplex PCR reads into MiXCR, producing one record per CDR3 protein. The sample consists of approximately 640,000 distinct CDR3 sequences, 17% of them appearing once. The specimen was blood. The receptors derive from a man aged 50 to 59 with Graves' hyperthyroidism. Both conserved end residues are part of each CDR3. D genes are given only for firm matches. Not all rows give a size; the values are once, few, many and, for expanded clones, a class.

CDR3	DNA	D	V	J	size
CSATDGGETQYF	TGCAGTGCTACGGACGGGGGGGAGACCCAGTACTTC	TRBD2	TRBV20-1	TRBJ2-5	NA
CAWSAYRVNTEAFF	TGTGCCTGGAGTGCCTACAGGGTGAACACTGAAGCTTTCTTT	NA	TRBV30	TRBJ1-1	NA
CASSQGQLKTF	TGTGCCAGCAGCCAAGGACAGCTGAAGACCTTC	NA	TRBV7-8	TRBJ1-2	NA
CSVVLPSSYEQYF	TGCAGCGTTGTACTTCCCAGCTCCTACGAGCAGTACTTC	NA	TRBV29-1	TRBJ2-7	few
CASSEVAGVATDTQYF	TGTGCCAGCAGTGAAGTAGCGGGAGTCGCGACAGATACGCAGTATTTT	TRBD2	TRBV2	TRBJ2-3	NA
CASSLPGQEAFF	TGTGCCAGCAGTCTACCGGGACAAGAAGCTTTCTTT	NA	TRBV12-3/TRBV12-4	TRBJ1-1	few
CASPKSSVDWNTEAFF	TGTGCCAGTCCGAAATCGTCAGTGGACTGGAACACTGAAGCTTTCTTT	NA	TRBV2	TRBJ1-1	many
CASRWDSVSSGNTIYF	TGTGCCAGCCGTTGGGACTCCGTAAGCTCTGGAAACACCATATATTTT	NA	TRBV2	TRBJ1-3	many
CASRDRVLDEQFF	TGTGCCAGCAGGGACAGGGTGTTAGATGAGCAGTTCTTC	TRBD1	TRBV6-1	TRBJ2-1	NA
CASSSTGIVSDTQYF	TGTGCCAGCAGTTCAACCGGGATTGTCTCAGATACGCAGTATTTT	NA	TRBV6-1	TRBJ2-3	many
CASSLAPEYQETQYF	TGTGCCAGCAGTTTAGCCCCAGAGTACCAAGAGACCCAGTACTTC	NA	TRBV12-3/TRBV12-4	TRBJ2-5	few
CASSEEAPRQYF	TGTGCCAGCAGTGAAGAAGCCCCACGACAGTACTTC	NA	TRBV2	TRBJ2-7	many
CASSIAGLSSYEQYF	TGCGCCAGCAGTATAGCGGGCCTTAGCTCCTACGAGCAGTACTTC	TRBD2	TRBV10-2	TRBJ2-7	many
CASSPTSGVETQYF	TGTGCCAGCAGTCCGACTAGCGGGGTTGAGACCCAGTACTTC	TRBD2	TRBV12-3/TRBV12-4	TRBJ2-5	many
CASSLGGGRGGNEQCF	TGTGCTAGCAGTTTAGGTGGAGGCCGGGGGGGAAATGAGCAGTGCTTC	TRBD2	TRBV28	TRBJ2-1	NA
CASSLMSGSSAYTQYF	TGTGCCAGCAGCTTAATGAGCGGGAGCTCTGCTTATACGCAGTATTTT	TRBD2	TRBV7-3	TRBJ2-3	NA
CASSYSGALDNSPLHF	TGTGCCAGCAGTTACTCGGGCGCGTTGGATAATTCACCCCTCCACTTT	NA	TRBV6-5	TRBJ1-6	many